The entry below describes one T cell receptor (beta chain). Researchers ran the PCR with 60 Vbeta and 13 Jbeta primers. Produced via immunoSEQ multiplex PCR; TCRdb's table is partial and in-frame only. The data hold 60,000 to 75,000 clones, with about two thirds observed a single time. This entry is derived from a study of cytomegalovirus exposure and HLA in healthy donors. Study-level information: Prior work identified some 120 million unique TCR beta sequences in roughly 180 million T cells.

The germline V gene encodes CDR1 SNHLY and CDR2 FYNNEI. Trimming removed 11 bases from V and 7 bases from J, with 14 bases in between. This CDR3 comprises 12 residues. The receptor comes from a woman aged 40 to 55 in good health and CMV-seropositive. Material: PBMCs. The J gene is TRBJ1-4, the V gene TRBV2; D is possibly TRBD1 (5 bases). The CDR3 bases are TGTGCCGCCGGGGGTCTTGTTGAAAAACTGTTTTTT. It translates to CAAGGLVEKLFF. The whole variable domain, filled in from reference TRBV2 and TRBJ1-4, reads EPEVTQTPSHQVTQMGQEVILRCVPISNHLYFYWYRQILGQKVEFLVSFYNNEISEKSEIFDDQFSVERPDGSNFTLKIRSTKLEDSAMYFCAAGGLVEKLFFGSGTQLSVL.